The T cell receptor beta chain under discussion was sequenced for a study of blood T cells in healthy people across ages. Overall study results and limits: TCR beta diversity per million T cells fell roughly linearly with age. Correlation between TCR beta diversity and naive T cell percentage was strong. Naive CD4+ cell counts and diversity both ran higher in long-lived than in aged donors.

Combining a sample-barcoded 5' primer with a J-beta primer mix, a second PCR ran for roughly 6 to 12 cycles. TCRdb recomputed calls from the 5' RACE reads with MiXCR, one row per CDR3 protein. The sample consists of under 1,000,000 distinct CDR3 sequences, roughly 35% of them appearing once. Caucasian individuals from Russia who were healthy and aged 6 to 90 acted as donors. CDR1 is LGHDT, CDR2 YNNKEL, per germline (reference sequence). The CDR3 sequence is 16 residues long. With 4 bases removed from V and 1 base from J, the gap between germline ends came to 16 bases. Comment on this clonotype: Its antigen is undetermined.

The TCR comes from a man between 18 and 35 years old in good health. The sequencing sample was made of blood. The rearrangement uses TRBV3-1 and TRBJ1-1, with D tentatively TRBD1 (6 bases). This CDR3 reads CASSPRGLTSNTEAFF. The CDR3 DNA reads as TGTGCCAGCAGCCCCAGGGGCCTTACTTCGAACACTGAAGCTTTCTTT.